This TCR delta chain was sequenced in a study of gamma-delta chains in newborns, infants, children. Study summary: Polyclonal expansion of innate γδ T cells after birth follows microbial exposure.

About this clone: With a much larger clone just one base away, this may be a read error.

This CDR3 comprises 17 residues. Germline CDR1 reads GEAIGNYY; CDR2 reads EKD. TCRdb made new clone calls on the reads using CATT. Here the sample spans some 5,000 delta-chain clones, roughly 3.3% being singletons. The V gene is TRDV2, the J gene TRDJ3; TRDD3 aligns across 9 bases. This sequence was found in a child who was a newborn, infant or young child, either healthy, febrile or measles-vaccinated (not recorded which). Sequencing was done on a sample of blood. The CDR3 bases are TGTGCCTGTGACATACTGGGGGACTCCTGGGACACCCGACAGACGTTTTTC. Translating gives CACDILGDSWDTRQTFF.